Shown below are 30 T cell receptor beta chains from a single sample sequenced in a study of blood T cell repertoires in COVID-19. Clones were read by immunoSEQ multiplex PCR, and TCRdb kept only the in-frame ones, dropping some. Counted here are around 97,000 clones, about 89% occurring once; the ten biggest clones make up approximately 3.4%. Source material: peripheral blood. Receptors were obtained from a woman in her sixties or seventies with acute or convalescent COVID-19.

The chain joins TRBV19 to TRBJ1-2, with TRBD1 matching over 11 bases. Losses at the gene ends were 8 bases for V and 6 bases for J; bases not matched to a gene: 2. This CDR3 comprises 12 residues. Germline CDR1 and CDR2: LNHDA and SQIVND (reference sequence). Here the CDR3 reads CASWDRGNGYTF. The CDR3 bases are TGTGCCAGTTGGGACAGGGGGAATGGCTACACCTTC.

The rearrangement joins TRBV24-1 to TRBJ1-4, with D tentatively TRBD1 (6 bases). This CDR3 contains 16 residues. Per the germline V gene, CDR1 is KGHDR and CDR2 is SFDVKD. Trimming took 4 bases from V and 0 from J, leaving 11 bases between them. CDR3: CATSDSGTSTNEKLFF. Written as DNA, the CDR3 is TGTGCCACCAGTGACTCGGGGACATCAACTAATGAAAAACTGTTTTTT.

This clone turned up a few times. The chain recombines TRBV7-2 with TRBJ2-2, with D possibly matching TRBD2 (5 bases). Germline CDR1 SGHTA, CDR2 FQGNSA. The CDR3 is 13 amino acids. The V end lost 5 bases, the J end lost 6 bases, and 10 bases lay between the germline ends. This chain's CDR3 is CASSTSGPGELFF. CDR3 sequence (DNA): TGTGCCAGCAGCACTAGTGGGCCCGGGGAGCTGTTTTTT.

J is TRBJ1-3 and V is TRBV30, with D possibly matching TRBD1 (6 bases). Trimming stripped 7 bases from V and 4 bases from J, with 14 bases between. CDR1 GTSNPN and CDR2 SVGIG come from the germline V gene (reference sequence). The CDR3 loop spans 13 amino acids. Written as DNA, the CDR3 is TGTGCCTACCACAGGGAATTAGGAAACACCATATATTTT. Translated, it gives CAYHRELGNTIYF. Combining the CDR3 with reference TRBV30 and TRBJ1-3 gives the whole variable domain SQTIHQWPATLVQPVGSPLSLECTVEGTSNPNLYWYRQAAGRGLQLLFYSVGIGQISSEVPQNLSASRPQDRQFILSSKKLLLSDSGFYLCAYHRELGNTIYFGEGSWLTVV.

The chain joins TRBV19 to TRBJ2-2; TRBD2 might be the D (8 bases). The CDR3 runs to 16 residues. Trimming shortened V by 6 bases and J by 7 bases, and 21 bases separated the two germline ends. CDR1 LNHDA and CDR2 SQIVND come from the germline V gene (reference sequence). The CDR3 bases are TGTGCCAGTAGGACCCTTTCGGGAGGGGGCGGCGGGGAGCTGTTTTTT. Translation gives CASRTLSGGGGGELFF.

This chain uses TRBV10-1 with TRBJ2-3; D might be TRBD1 (5 bases). This CDR3 spans 14 amino acids. V was cut by 0 bases and J by 8 bases, with 12 bases left in between. CDR1 WNHNN and CDR2 SYGVQD come from the germline V gene (reference sequence). CDR3 loop: CASSESGQGGTQYF. The CDR3 DNA is TGCGCCAGCAGTGAGTCGGGGCAGGGCGGTACGCAGTATTTT.

This chain links TRBV10-3 with TRBJ2-3; 8 positions agree with TRBD1. Germline CDR1 reads ENHRY; CDR2 reads SYGVKD. The trim removed 2 bases at V and 6 bases at J, leaving 4 bases unmatched. The CDR3 runs to 14 residues. The CDR3 nucleotides read TGTGCCATCAGTGAGGGACAGGGAAGGGATACGCAGTATTTT. This codes for CAISEGQGRDTQYF.

This clone showed up just once. The chain joins TRBV20-1 to TRBJ2-5; the match to TRBD1 covers 7 bases. The V and J ends lost 3 bases and 5 bases, in that order; junction bases with no gene match: 12. Germline V lookup: CDR1 DFQATT, CDR2 SNEGSKA (reference sequence). The CDR3 is 15 amino acids. Here the CDR3 DNA reads TGCAGTGCTAGTGACCCAGGGGGTTGGTTTGAGACCCAGTACTTC. It codes for CSASDPGGWFETQYF.

The chain has TRBV27 and TRBJ1-6; TRBD1 aligns across 8 bases. Germline V gene lookup returns CDR1 MNHEY and CDR2 SMNVEV (reference sequence). The CDR3 loop spans 14 amino acids. V lost 5 bases and J lost 10; bases outside the gene matches: 7. CDR3 amino acids: CASSLGTGGSPLHF. CDR3 nucleotide sequence: TGTGCCAGCAGTCTAGGGACAGGCGGATCACCCCTCCACTTT.

V gene TRBV4-1 combines with J gene TRBJ2-3, with TRBD2 as a possible D gene (7 bases). V shed 1 base and J shed 5 bases, with 16 bases lying between them. This CDR3 is 16 amino acids long. The germline CDR1 and CDR2 sequences are MGHRA and YSYEKL. In nucleotides, the CDR3 is TGCGCCAGCAGCCAAGGGGAGGGGGGATTTAGAGATACGCAGTATTTT. This codes for CASSQGEGGFRDTQYF.

The chain recombines TRBV3-1 (or the pseudogene TRBV3-2) with TRBJ1-2, with TRBD1 matching 9 bases. Germline lookup yields CDR1 LGHDT and CDR2 YNNKEL (reference sequence). V gave up 4 bases and J gave up 2 bases; unmatched junction bases: 5. This CDR3 is built from 15 residues. The CDR3 loop is CASSPTGGSNYGYTF. The CDR3 coding sequence is TGTGCCAGCAGCCCGACAGGGGGGTCCAACTATGGCTACACCTTC.

The V and J genes are TRBV4-2 and TRBJ2-1, with TRBD2 matching over 9 bases. CDR3 length: 14 amino acids. Germline loops: CDR1 LGHNA, CDR2 YNFKEQ. Unmatched junction bases numbered 6, after V lost 4 bases and J lost 8 bases. CDR3 bases: TGTGCCAGCAGCCTGAGCGGGAGGATCGATGAGCAGTTCTTC. Translating it yields CASSLSGRIDEQFF.

The J gene is TRBJ1-2, the V gene TRBV18, with a weak D call TRBD1 (5 bases). V lost 2 bases and J lost 4, with 11 bases in between. The germline gives CDR1 KGHSH, CDR2 LQKENI. The CDR3 totals 14 residues. In DNA, the CDR3 is TGTGCCAGCTCACCAAAACAGGCCACCTATGGCTACACCTTC. This codes for CASSPKQATYGYTF.

The chain has TRBV27 and TRBJ1-6; 8 bases are shared with TRBD1. CDR1 is MNHEY and CDR2 is SMNVEV in the germline V gene (reference sequence). V dropped 5 bases and J dropped 5; count of bases not matched to a gene: 8. The CDR3 loop spans 16 amino acids. The CDR3 sequence: CASSPHRQGNNSPLHF. As DNA, the CDR3 is TGTGCCAGCAGTCCCCACAGACAGGGGAATAATTCACCCCTCCACTTT.

The DNA for the CDR3 is TGTGCCAGTAGTGTTTATTCGGGTGACAACTATGGCTACACCTTC. Protein: CASSVYSGDNYGYTF. The rearrangement joins TRBV19 to TRBJ1-2; unclear D gene. This CDR3 region has 15 residues. Germline-derived CDR1 and CDR2 are LNHDA and SQIVND (reference sequence). The V end was cut by 5 bases, the J end by 2 bases, with 15 bases between.

This chain joins TRBV18 and TRBJ2-1, with 9 nucleotides matching TRBD2. With 1 base clipped from V and 7 bases from J, the junction kept 5 bases outside the gene matches. This CDR3 is built from 15 residues. CDR1 KGHSH and CDR2 LQKENI come from the germline V gene. CDR3 protein: CASSPQAGGWNEQFF. The CDR3, as DNA: TGTGCCAGCTCACCACAAGCGGGAGGTTGGAATGAGCAGTTCTTC.

Remarks on this clone: Other DNA sequences in this sample translate to the same CDR3. The genes are TRBV10-1 and TRBJ1-1, with 7 bases matching TRBD1. The germline V gene has CDR1 WNHNN and CDR2 SYGVQD (reference sequence). The CDR3 is made up of 13 amino acids. The junction had 2 bases not matched to a gene; V was cut back by 6 bases and J by 1 base. This CDR3 reads CASSRTGNTEAFF. CDR3 nucleotides: TGCGCCAGCAGCAGGACAGGGAACACTGAAGCTTTCTTT.

The rearrangement joins TRBV5-1 to TRBJ2-1; 11 nucleotides match TRBD2. Germline values: CDR1 SGHRS, CDR2 YFSETQ. The CDR3 covers 21 residues. With 0 bases clipped from V and 2 bases from J, the junction kept 16 bases outside the gene matches. CDR3 sequence reads: CASSLGAPTSGSFGTYNEQFF. CDR3 bases: TGCGCCAGCAGCTTGGGGGCCCCTACTAGCGGGAGTTTCGGGACCTACAATGAGCAGTTCTTC.

CDR3 loop: CASSGSGMKNEQFF. The CDR3 DNA reads as TGTGCCAGCAGCGGTAGCGGGATGAAAAATGAGCAGTTCTTC. The genes are TRBV7-9 and TRBJ2-1, with 8 bases lining up with TRBD2. V was pared by 5 bases and J by 7 bases, with 7 bases of the junction left unmatched. CDR1 is SEHNR and CDR2 is FQNEAQ in the germline V gene (reference sequence). The CDR3 runs to 14 residues.

The chain couples TRBV27 to TRBJ1-2, with D uncertain. This CDR3 spans 16 amino acids. CDR1 is MNHEY and CDR2 is SMNVEV in the germline V gene (reference sequence). Trimming took 5 bases from V and 7 from J, leaving 23 bases between them. The CDR3 region has the DNA TGTGCCAGCAGTCCGAGCCGGGCCCTTGGACTATCTGGCTACACCTTC. The encoded protein is CASSPSRALGLSGYTF.

The genes are TRBV28 and TRBJ1-1, with D maybe TRBD1 (5 bases). The CDR3 is made up of 16 amino acids. The V end lost 6 bases, the J end lost 1 base, and 18 bases lay between the germline ends. The germline CDR1 and CDR2 sequences are MDHEN and SYDVKM. This CDR3 reads CASSPPRGSPNTEAFF. The CDR3 nucleotides are TGTGCCAGCAGCCCCCCCCGGGGGTCTCCGAACACTGAAGCTTTCTTT.

The V and J genes are TRBV29-1 and TRBJ1-2; 8 nucleotides agree with TRBD1. Germline V CDR1 and CDR2: SQVTM, ANQGSEA. With V trimmed by 4 bases and J by 4 bases, 5 bases remained unmatched. This CDR3 is built from 13 residues. The CDR3 protein is CSVGDRPGYGYTF. The CDR3 nucleotides are TGCAGCGTTGGGGACAGGCCGGGCTATGGCTACACCTTC.

This chain uses TRBV20-1 with TRBJ2-7, with D hard to call. This CDR3 region has 12 residues. Germline V gene data show CDR1 as DFQATT and CDR2 as SNEGSKA (reference sequence). Between the trimmed V and J ends, which lost 3 bases and 0 bases, there was a span of 6 bases. The CDR3 sequence: CSASSSSYEQYF. The CDR3, as DNA: TGCAGTGCTAGTTCCAGCTCCTACGAGCAGTACTTC.

The V gene is TRBV16, the J gene TRBJ1-4; unclear D gene. The CDR3 covers 13 residues. From germline, CDR1 is KGHSY and CDR2 FQNENV. The germline V and J ends were trimmed by 2 bases and 8 bases, with 9 bases remaining between them. The CDR3 here is CASSQRVGEKLFF. As DNA, the CDR3 is TGTGCCAGCAGCCAACGGGTTGGCGAAAAACTGTTTTTT.

The chain employs TRBV5-1 and TRBJ2-1; a possible D gene is TRBD2 (5 bases). CDR3 length equals 14 residues. Germline V CDR1 and CDR2: SGHRS, YFSETQ. The V and J ends lost 2 bases and 0 bases respectively, with 6 bases between them. DNA of the CDR3: TGCGCCAGCAGCTTAGCGGCCTCCTACAATGAGCAGTTCTTC. It translates to CASSLAASYNEQFF. Supplemented by reference TRBV5-1 and TRBJ2-1, the full variable domain reads KAGVTQTPRYLIKTRGQQVTLSCSPISGHRSVSWYQQTPGQGLQFLFEYFSETQRNKGNFPGRFSGRQFSNSRSEMNVSTLELGDSALYLCASSLAASYNEQFFGPGTRLTVL.

This clone was observed a few times. The chain is built from TRBV9 and TRBJ1-5, with 8 bases matching TRBD1. CDR3 length: 14 residues. V trimming: 3 bases; J trimming: 9 bases; junction bases outside the gene matches: 8. Per germline, CDR1 SGDLS and CDR2 YYNGEE. This chain's CDR3 is CASSGTGGLGPQHF. CDR3 sequence (DNA): TGTGCCAGCAGCGGAACAGGGGGGCTCGGGCCCCAGCATTTT.

This sequence joins TRBV6-4 and TRBJ2-7; 7 positions agree with TRBD2. CDR1 MRHNA and CDR2 SNTAGT come from the germline V gene. This CDR3 is built from 14 residues. J lost 2 bases, V lost 6 bases, and 7 bases had no gene match. The CDR3 sequence: CASSPTGGAYEQYF. For the CDR3, the DNA is TGTGCCAGCAGCCCGACGGGGGGTGCCTACGAGCAGTACTTC.

This chain joins TRBV5-6 and TRBJ1-4; D gene unclear. The V end was cut by 3 bases, the J end by 3 bases, with 12 bases between. Germline V gene data show CDR1 as SGHDT and CDR2 as YYEEEE. There are 15 residues in the CDR3. This CDR3 reads CASSYVGRANEKLFF. The CDR3 DNA reads as TGTGCCAGCAGCTATGTCGGGAGGGCTAATGAAAAACTGTTTTTT.

The chain employs TRBV5-1 and TRBJ1-1; D might be TRBD1 (5 bases). This CDR3 contains 15 residues. The germline V gene encodes CDR1 SGHRS and CDR2 YFSETQ. V gave up 0 bases and J gave up 0 bases, with 9 bases separating them. CDR3: CASSLVPGLNTEAFF. The CDR3 DNA is TGCGCCAGCAGCTTGGTTCCAGGGCTGAACACTGAAGCTTTCTTT.

V and J are TRBV29-1 and TRBJ1-1; D is perhaps TRBD1 (5 bases). Germline CDR1 is SQVTM and CDR2 is ANQGSEA. This CDR3 spans 12 amino acids. With 7 bases removed from V and 1 base from J, the gap between germline ends came to 10 bases. The CDR3 DNA is TGCAGCGCCCGACAGACGAACACTGAAGCTTTCTTT. The encoded protein is CSARQTNTEAFF.